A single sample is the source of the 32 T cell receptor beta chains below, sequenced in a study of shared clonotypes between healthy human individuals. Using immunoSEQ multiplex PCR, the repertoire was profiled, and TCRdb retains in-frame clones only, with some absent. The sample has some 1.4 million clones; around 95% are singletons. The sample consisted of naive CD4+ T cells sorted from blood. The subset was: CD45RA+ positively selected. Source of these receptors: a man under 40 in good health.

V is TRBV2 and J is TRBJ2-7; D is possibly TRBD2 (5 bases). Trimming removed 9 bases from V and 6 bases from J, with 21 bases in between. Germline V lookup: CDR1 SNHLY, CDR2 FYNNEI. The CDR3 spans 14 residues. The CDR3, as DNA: TGTGCCAGTACTCGGCTAGCCTCTCAGGTCGAGCAGTACTTC. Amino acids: CASTRLASQVEQYF.

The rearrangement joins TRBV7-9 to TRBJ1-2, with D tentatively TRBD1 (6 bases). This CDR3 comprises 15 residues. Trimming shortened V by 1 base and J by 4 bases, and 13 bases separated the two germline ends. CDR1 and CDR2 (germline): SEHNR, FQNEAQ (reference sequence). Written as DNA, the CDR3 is TGTGCCAGCAGCTTAGAAACAGGGCTTGTCTATGGCTACACCTTC. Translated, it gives CASSLETGLVYGYTF.

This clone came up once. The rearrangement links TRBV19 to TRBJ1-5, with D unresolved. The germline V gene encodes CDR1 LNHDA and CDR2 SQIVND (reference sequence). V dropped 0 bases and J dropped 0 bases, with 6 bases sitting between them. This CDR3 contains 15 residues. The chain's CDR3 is CASSIEQYSNQPQHF. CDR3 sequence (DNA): TGTGCCAGTAGTATAGAACAGTATAGCAATCAGCCCCAGCATTTT.

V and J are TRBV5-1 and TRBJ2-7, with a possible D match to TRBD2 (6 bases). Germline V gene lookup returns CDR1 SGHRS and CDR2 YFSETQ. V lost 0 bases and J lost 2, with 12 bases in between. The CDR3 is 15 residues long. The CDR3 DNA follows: TGCGCCAGCAGCTTGGCAGGCAGGGAGGCCTACGAGCAGTACTTC. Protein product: CASSLAGREAYEQYF.

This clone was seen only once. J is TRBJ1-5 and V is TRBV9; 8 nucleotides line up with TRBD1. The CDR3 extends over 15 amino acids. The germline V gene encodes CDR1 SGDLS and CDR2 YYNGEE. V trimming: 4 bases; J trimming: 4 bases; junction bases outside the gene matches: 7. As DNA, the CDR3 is TGTGCCAGCAGCCCAGACGGACAGGGTAATCAGCCCCAGCATTTT. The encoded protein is CASSPDGQGNQPQHF.

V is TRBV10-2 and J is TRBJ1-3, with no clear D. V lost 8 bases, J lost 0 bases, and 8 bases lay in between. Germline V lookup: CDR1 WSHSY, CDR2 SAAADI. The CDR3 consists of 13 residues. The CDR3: CASGQLSGNTIYF. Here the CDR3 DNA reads TGCGCCAGCGGGCAGCTCTCTGGAAACACCATATATTTT.

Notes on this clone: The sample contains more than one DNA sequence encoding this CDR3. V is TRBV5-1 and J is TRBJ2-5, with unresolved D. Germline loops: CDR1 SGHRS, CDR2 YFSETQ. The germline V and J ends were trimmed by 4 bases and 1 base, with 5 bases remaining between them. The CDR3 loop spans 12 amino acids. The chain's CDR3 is CASSEIQETQYF. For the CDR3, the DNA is TGCGCCAGCAGCGAAATCCAAGAGACCCAGTACTTC. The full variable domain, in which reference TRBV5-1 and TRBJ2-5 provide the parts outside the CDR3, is KAGVTQTPRYLIKTRGQQVTLSCSPISGHRSVSWYQQTPGQGLQFLFEYFSETQRNKGNFPGRFSGRQFSNSRSEMNVSTLELGDSALYLCASSEIQETQYFGPGTRLLVL.

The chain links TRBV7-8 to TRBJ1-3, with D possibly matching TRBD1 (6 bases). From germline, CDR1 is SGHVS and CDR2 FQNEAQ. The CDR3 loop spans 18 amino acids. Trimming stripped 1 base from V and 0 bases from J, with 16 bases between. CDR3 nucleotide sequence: TGTGCCAGCAGCTTAGGAGGGGGGACAACTACCTCTGGAAACACCATATATTTT. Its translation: CASSLGGGTTTSGNTIYF.

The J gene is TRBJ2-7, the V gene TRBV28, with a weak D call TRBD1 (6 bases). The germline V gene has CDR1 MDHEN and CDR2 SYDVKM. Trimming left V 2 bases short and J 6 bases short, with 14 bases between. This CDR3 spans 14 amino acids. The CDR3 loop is CASSLTTGKGEQYF. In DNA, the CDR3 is TGTGCCAGCAGTTTAACTACAGGGAAGGGCGAGCAGTACTTC.

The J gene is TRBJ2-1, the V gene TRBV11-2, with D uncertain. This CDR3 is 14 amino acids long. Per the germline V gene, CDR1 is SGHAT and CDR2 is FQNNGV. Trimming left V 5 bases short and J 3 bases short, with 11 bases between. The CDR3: CASSPLTGYNEQFF. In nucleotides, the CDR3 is TGTGCCAGCAGCCCCCTAACCGGCTACAATGAGCAGTTCTTC.

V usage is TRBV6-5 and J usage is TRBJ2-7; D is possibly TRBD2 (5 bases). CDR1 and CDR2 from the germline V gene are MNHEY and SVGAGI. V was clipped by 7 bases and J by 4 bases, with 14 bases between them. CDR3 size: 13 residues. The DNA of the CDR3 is TGTGCCAGCACCGCACTAGGCAATTACGAGCAGTACTTC. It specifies CASTALGNYEQYF.

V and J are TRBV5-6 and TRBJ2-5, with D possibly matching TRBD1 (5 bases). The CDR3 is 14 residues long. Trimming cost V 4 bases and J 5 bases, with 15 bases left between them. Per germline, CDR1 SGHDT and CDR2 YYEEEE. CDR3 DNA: TGTGCCAGCAGCAAAGAAAGGGGTGGGGAGACCCAGTACTTC. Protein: CASSKERGGETQYF.

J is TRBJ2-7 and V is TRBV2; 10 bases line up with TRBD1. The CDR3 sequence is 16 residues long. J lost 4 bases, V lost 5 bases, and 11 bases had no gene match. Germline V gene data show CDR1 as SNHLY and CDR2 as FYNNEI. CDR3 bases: TGTGCCAGCAGTTGGAGGACAGGGGGGGTGGATTACGAGCAGTACTTC. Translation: CASSWRTGGVDYEQYF.

The CDR3 loop reads CASSLARQGASYTF. CDR3 nucleotides: TGCGCCAGCAGCTTGGCCCGACAGGGGGCCAGCTACACCTTC. The J gene is TRBJ1-2, the V gene TRBV5-1; TRBD1 matches at 10 bases. V shed 0 bases and J 9 bases; nucleotides not matched to a gene: 5. Per the germline V gene, CDR1 is SGHRS and CDR2 is YFSETQ. This CDR3 spans 14 amino acids.

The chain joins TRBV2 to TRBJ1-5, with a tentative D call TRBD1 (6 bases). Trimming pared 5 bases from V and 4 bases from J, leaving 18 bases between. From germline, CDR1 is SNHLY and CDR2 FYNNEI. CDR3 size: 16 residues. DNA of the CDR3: TGTGCCAGCAGTCGCCCCCCGGGGGGGCCGAATCAGCCCCAGCATTTT. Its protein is CASSRPPGGPNQPQHF.

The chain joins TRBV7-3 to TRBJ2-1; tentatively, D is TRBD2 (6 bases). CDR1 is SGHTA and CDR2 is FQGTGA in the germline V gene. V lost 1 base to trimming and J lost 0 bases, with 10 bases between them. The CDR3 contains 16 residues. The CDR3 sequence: CASSLNSGNSYNEQFF. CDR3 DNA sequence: TGTGCCAGCAGCTTAAATAGCGGAAACTCCTACAATGAGCAGTTCTTC.

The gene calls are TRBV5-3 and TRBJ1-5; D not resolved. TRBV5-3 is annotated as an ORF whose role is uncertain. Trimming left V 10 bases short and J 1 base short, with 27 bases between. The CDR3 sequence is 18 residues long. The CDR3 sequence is CAYAPAVPGLRSNQPQHF. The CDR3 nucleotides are TGTGCCTATGCCCCCGCCGTTCCCGGATTAAGGAGCAATCAGCCCCAGCATTTT.

As DNA, the CDR3 is TGTGCCAGCAGTGAAAGGGCAGAAGCGTATTATGGCTACACCTTC. It yields the protein CASSERAEAYYGYTF. V and J are TRBV2 and TRBJ1-2; D unclear. The CDR3 has 15 amino acids. CDR1 is SNHLY and CDR2 is FYNNEI in the germline V gene. V was trimmed by 2 bases and J by 5 bases, leaving 15 bases between them.

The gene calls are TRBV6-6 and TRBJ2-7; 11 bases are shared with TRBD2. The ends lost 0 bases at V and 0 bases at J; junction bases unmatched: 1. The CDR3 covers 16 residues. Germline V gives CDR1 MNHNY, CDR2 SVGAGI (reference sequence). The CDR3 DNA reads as TGTGCCAGCAGTTACTCAACTAGCGGGAGCTCCTACGAGCAGTACTTC. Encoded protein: CASSYSTSGSSYEQYF.

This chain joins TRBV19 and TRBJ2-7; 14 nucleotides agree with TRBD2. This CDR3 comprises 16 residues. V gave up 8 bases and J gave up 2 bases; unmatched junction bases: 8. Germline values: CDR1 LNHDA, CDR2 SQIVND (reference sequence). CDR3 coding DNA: TGTGCCAGTGGGGGGACTAGCGGGAGAGGAGCCTACGAGCAGTACTTC. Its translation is CASGGTSGRGAYEQYF.

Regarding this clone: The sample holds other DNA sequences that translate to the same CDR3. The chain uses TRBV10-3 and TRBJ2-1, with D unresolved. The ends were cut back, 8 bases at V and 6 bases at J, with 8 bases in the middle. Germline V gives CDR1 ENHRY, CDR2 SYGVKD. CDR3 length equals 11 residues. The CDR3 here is CAISSGNEQFF. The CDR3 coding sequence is TGTGCCATCTCGTCTGGCAATGAGCAGTTCTTC.

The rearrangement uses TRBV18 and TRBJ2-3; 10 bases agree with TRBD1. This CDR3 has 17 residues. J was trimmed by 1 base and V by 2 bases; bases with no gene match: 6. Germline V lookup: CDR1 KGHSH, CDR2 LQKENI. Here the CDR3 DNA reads TGTGCCAGCTCACCAAGACAGGGGGCTGGCGGCACAGATACGCAGTATTTT. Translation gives CASSPRQGAGGTDTQYF.

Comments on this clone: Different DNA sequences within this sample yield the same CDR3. The CDR3, as DNA: TGTGCCATCAGTGAGTCGACGGGCGAGCAGTACTTC. Its translation is CAISESTGEQYF. This rearrangement joins TRBV10-3 to TRBJ2-7; D gene ambiguous. The germline V and J ends were trimmed by 0 bases and 6 bases, with 6 bases remaining between them. CDR3 length equals 12 residues. The germline V gene encodes CDR1 ENHRY and CDR2 SYGVKD.

The CDR3 bases are TGCGCCAGCAGCCAAGAAAGGGGGAGTTCTGGAAACACCATATATTTT. It encodes CASSQERGSSGNTIYF. The V call is TRBV4-3, the J call TRBJ1-3; D possibly corresponds to TRBD1 (6 bases). The CDR3 covers 16 residues. V lost 0 bases to trimming and J lost 1 base, with 10 bases between them. Germline lookup yields CDR1 LGHNA and CDR2 YSLEER.

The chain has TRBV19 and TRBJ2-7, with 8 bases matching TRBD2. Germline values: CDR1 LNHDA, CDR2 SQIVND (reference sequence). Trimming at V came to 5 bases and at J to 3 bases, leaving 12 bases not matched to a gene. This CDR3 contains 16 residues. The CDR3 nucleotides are TGTGCCAGTAGTCCACGGACTAGCAGTGTGGACTACGAGCAGTACTTC. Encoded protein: CASSPRTSSVDYEQYF.

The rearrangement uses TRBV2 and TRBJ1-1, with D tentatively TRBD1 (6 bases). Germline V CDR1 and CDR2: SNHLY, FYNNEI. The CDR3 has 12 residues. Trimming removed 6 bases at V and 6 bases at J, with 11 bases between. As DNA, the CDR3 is TGTGCCAGCAGCCCACAGGGTTCTGAAGCTTTCTTT. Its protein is CASSPQGSEAFF.

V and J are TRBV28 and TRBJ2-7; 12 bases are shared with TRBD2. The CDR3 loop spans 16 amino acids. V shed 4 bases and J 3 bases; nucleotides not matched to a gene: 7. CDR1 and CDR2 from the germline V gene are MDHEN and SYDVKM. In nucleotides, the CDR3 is TGTGCCAGCAGTTCCGGGACTAGCGGGTTCATCTACGAGCAGTACTTC. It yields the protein CASSSGTSGFIYEQYF.

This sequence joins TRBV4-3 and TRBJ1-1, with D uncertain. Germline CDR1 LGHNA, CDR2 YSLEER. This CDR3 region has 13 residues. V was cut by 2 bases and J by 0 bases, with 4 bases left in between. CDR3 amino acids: CASSQLLNTEAFF. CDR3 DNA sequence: TGCGCCAGCAGCCAACTATTGAACACTGAAGCTTTCTTT.

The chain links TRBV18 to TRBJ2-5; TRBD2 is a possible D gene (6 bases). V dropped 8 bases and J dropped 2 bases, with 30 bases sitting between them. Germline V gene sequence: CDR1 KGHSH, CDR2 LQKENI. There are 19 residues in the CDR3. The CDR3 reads CASLGRNRTLPHLQETQYF. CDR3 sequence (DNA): TGTGCCAGCCTAGGGAGGAACCGAACCTTGCCCCACTTACAAGAGACCCAGTACTTC.

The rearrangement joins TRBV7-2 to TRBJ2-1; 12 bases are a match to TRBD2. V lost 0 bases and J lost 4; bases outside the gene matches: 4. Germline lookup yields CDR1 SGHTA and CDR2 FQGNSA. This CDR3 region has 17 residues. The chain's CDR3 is CASSLAGLAGGYNEQFF. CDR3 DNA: TGTGCCAGCAGCTTAGCTGGGCTAGCGGGAGGGTACAATGAGCAGTTCTTC.

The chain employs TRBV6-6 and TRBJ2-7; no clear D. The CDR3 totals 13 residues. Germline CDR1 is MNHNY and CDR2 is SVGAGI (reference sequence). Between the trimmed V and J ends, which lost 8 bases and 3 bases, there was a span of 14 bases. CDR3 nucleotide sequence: TGTGCCAGCCGGCTAGGGCGTCGCTACGAGCAGTACTTC. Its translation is CASRLGRRYEQYF.

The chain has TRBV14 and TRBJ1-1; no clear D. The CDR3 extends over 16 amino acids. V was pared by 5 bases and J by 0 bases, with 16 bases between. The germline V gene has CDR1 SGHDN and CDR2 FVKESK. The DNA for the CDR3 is TGTGCCAGCAGCTATAAAATTGGCAGCCTGAACACTGAAGCTTTCTTT. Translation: CASSYKIGSLNTEAFF.